This entry lists 28 T cell receptor beta chains sequenced from one sample in a study of T cells after yellow fever vaccination. MiXCR was run by TCRdb on the 5' RACE reads, yielding one entry per CDR3 protein. The data show around 330,000 distinct CDR3 sequences, around 3.6% seen once. Sequences were derived from PBMCs, sampled on the day of the yellow fever booster vaccination. These receptor sequences come from a man younger than 35 who received the YFV17D yellow fever vaccine.

This clonotype appeared a few times. This chain connects TRBV30 to TRBJ1-1; TRBD1 might be the D (5 bases). V dropped 2 bases and J dropped 0 bases, with 13 bases sitting between them. Germline CDR1 and CDR2: GTSNPN and SVGIG (reference sequence). The CDR3 covers 15 residues. The CDR3 DNA reads TGTGCCTGGAGTCTTCGTAGACAGATGAACACTGAAGCTTTCTTT. It is translated as CAWSLRRQMNTEAFF.

This clonotype was detected many times. The chain couples TRBV2 to TRBJ2-7; 8 bases align to TRBD2. V lost 5 bases to trimming and J lost 6 bases; unmatched junction nucleotides: 6. Germline lookup yields CDR1 SNHLY and CDR2 FYNNEI. This CDR3 spans 13 amino acids. In DNA form, the CDR3 reads TGTGCCAGCAGTCTGGGACTAGAGGTCGAGCAGTACTTC. Its protein is CASSLGLEVEQYF.

This chain links TRBV5-8 with TRBJ1-1; the D is unclear. Between the trimmed V and J ends, which lost 3 bases and 11 bases, there was a span of 5 bases. Germline V lookup: CDR1 SGHTS, CDR2 YDEGEE. The CDR3 has 9 amino acids. Written as DNA, the CDR3 is TGTGCCAGCAGCTGGGAGGCTTTCTTT. Its translation: CASSWEAFF.

This clonotype has just a few counts. The V and J genes are TRBV20-1 and TRBJ2-1; perhaps TRBD2 as D (6 bases). Trimming took off 3 bases at V and 6 bases at J, with 21 bases between the two ends. There are 16 residues in the CDR3. The V gene's germline CDR1 is DFQATT and CDR2 SNEGSKA (reference sequence). The CDR3 sequence: CSARSPAAGWGNEQFF. As DNA, the CDR3 is TGCAGTGCTAGGTCTCCAGCGGCGGGGTGGGGCAATGAGCAGTTCTTC.

This clonotype has a count of ten or more. This chain links TRBV4-2 with TRBJ1-1; D is uncertain. Trimming removed 0 bases from V and 6 bases from J, with 11 bases in between. The CDR3 consists of 14 residues. CDR1 is LGHNA, CDR2 YNFKEQ, per germline. CDR3 amino acids: CASSQDRASAEAFF. In DNA form, the CDR3 reads TGTGCCAGCAGCCAAGATCGGGCGTCCGCTGAAGCTTTCTTT.

The V call is TRBV9, the J call TRBJ2-7; no firm D call. CDR1 and CDR2 (germline): SGDLS, YYNGEE. The length of the CDR3 is 13 residues. The ends were cut back, 0 bases at V and 3 bases at J, with 7 bases in the middle. DNA of the CDR3: TGTGCCAGCAGCGTAGGCCCTTACTACGAGCAGTACGTC. It codes for CASSVGPYYEQYV.

Ten or more counts support this clonotype. This chain joins TRBV7-2 and TRBJ1-2; D might be TRBD1 (6 bases). In germline, CDR1 is SGHTA, CDR2 FQGNSA. V was shortened by 6 bases and J by 5 bases, with 13 bases between the two germline ends. The CDR3 length is 13 residues. CDR3 nucleotide sequence: TGTGCCAGCAGAACAGGGAGGCCTTATGGCTACACCTTC. Translated: CASRTGRPYGYTF.

The chain has TRBV7-2 and TRBJ1-2; 12 nucleotides agree with TRBD1. The V and J ends lost 6 bases and 4 bases, in that order; junction bases with no gene match: 3. The CDR3 consists of 14 residues. Germline CDR1 reads SGHTA; CDR2 reads FQGNSA. Here the CDR3 reads CASRGTGGPYGYTF. Here the CDR3 DNA reads TGTGCCAGCAGAGGGACAGGGGGCCCCTATGGCTACACCTTC.

In regard to this clonotype: A much larger clone sits a single nucleotide away, making a read error possible. J is TRBJ2-4 and V is TRBV2; the match to TRBD2 covers 8 bases. With the DNA end fitting TRBJ2-1 better, the J assignment may be wrong. Germline CDR1 and CDR2: SNHLY and FYNNEI. The CDR3 totals 13 residues. The CDR3 nucleotides are TGTGCCAGTACGCTAGCGGGCGGAAACATTCAGTTCTTC. Encoded protein: CASTLAGGNIQFF.

A few counts support this clonotype. This chain uses TRBV27 with TRBJ1-1; tentative D call: TRBD1 (5 bases). Trimming took 2 bases from V and 5 from J, leaving 9 bases between them. The CDR3 is 13 residues long. Germline V lookup: CDR1 MNHEY, CDR2 SMNVEV (reference sequence). DNA for the CDR3: TGTGCCAGCAGTTTAAACAGACAGACTGAAGCTTTCTTT. This gives the protein CASSLNRQTEAFF.

This clonotype showed up many times. The chain joins TRBV5-1 to TRBJ1-2, with 8 bases identical to TRBD1. The CDR3 runs to 14 residues. V lost 3 bases, J lost 5 bases, and 6 bases stayed unmatched. Germline CDR1 is SGHRS and CDR2 is YFSETQ. As DNA, the CDR3 is TGCGCCAGCAGCTCTCCCGACAGGGGATATGGCTACACCTTC. Encoded protein: CASSSPDRGYGYTF. The full variable domain, in which reference TRBV5-1 and TRBJ1-2 provide the parts outside the CDR3, is KAGVTQTPRYLIKTRGQQVTLSCSPISGHRSVSWYQQTPGQGLQFLFEYFSETQRNKGNFPGRFSGRQFSNSRSEMNVSTLELGDSALYLCASSSPDRGYGYTFGSGTRLTVV.

This clonotype has more than one count but fewer than ten. V and J are TRBV3-1 and TRBJ2-5; D ambiguous. V was pared by 0 bases and J by 9 bases, with 14 bases between. CDR1 and CDR2 from the germline V gene are LGHDT and YNNKEL (reference sequence). The CDR3 is made up of 14 amino acids. CDR3 nucleotide sequence: TGTGCCAGCAGCCAAGACACAGTAAATCAGCCCCAGTACTTC. Its protein product is CASSQDTVNQPQYF.

This clonotype has a count of ten or more. The rearrangement uses TRBV7-3 and TRBJ1-1; TRBD1 is a possible D gene (5 bases). The CDR3 is made up of 15 amino acids. Germline CDR1 and CDR2: SGHTA and FQGTGA. Trimming stripped 3 bases from V and 6 bases from J, with 17 bases between. The CDR3 region is CASSLGPSAEAEAFF. The CDR3 coding sequence is TGTGCCAGCAGCTTGGGACCATCGGCGGAGGCTGAAGCTTTCTTT. Using reference TRBV7-3 and TRBJ1-1 for the parts outside the CDR3, the full variable domain is GAGVSQTPSNKVTEKGKYVELRCDPISGHTALYWYRQSLGQGPEFLIYFQGTGAADDSGLPNDRFFAVRPEGSVSTLKIQRTERGDSAVYLCASSLGPSAEAEAFFGQGTRLTVV.

This clonotype showed up many times. CDR3: CASSSVTGRSLGIQYF. The DNA for the CDR3 is TGCGCCAGCAGTTCCGTGACAGGGCGGTCCTTGGGCATTCAGTACTTC. V gene TRBV5-1 combines with J gene TRBJ2-4; 7 bases align to TRBD1. V was pared by 5 bases and J by 9 bases, with 17 bases of the junction left unmatched. CDR1 and CDR2 (germline): SGHRS, YFSETQ. The CDR3 totals 16 residues.

This clonotype was observed at least ten times. The chain uses TRBV5-6 and TRBJ2-2; 8 nucleotides line up with TRBD2. This CDR3 spans 15 amino acids. The V gene end was trimmed by 0 bases and the J gene end by 5 bases; junction bases not matched to a gene: 3. The germline CDR1 and CDR2 sequences are SGHDT and YYEEEE. The CDR3 loop is CASSLGTSRTGELFF. DNA of the CDR3: TGTGCCAGCAGCTTGGGGACTAGCAGAACCGGGGAGCTGTTTTTT.

This clonotype was counted only a few times. The chain carries TRBV5-1 and TRBJ2-1; D possibly matches TRBD1 or TRBD2 (5 bases each). V was shortened by 0 bases and J by 10 bases, with 11 bases between the two germline ends. The V gene's germline CDR1 is SGHRS and CDR2 YFSETQ. CDR3 length equals 13 residues. This CDR3 is CASSLAEGREQFF. CDR3 in DNA: TGCGCCAGCAGCTTGGCCGAGGGGCGCGAGCAGTTCTTC.

This clonotype appeared many times. V gene TRBV3-1 combines with J gene TRBJ1-6; D remains unclear. V gave up 6 bases and J gave up 8 bases, with 8 bases separating them. The V gene's germline CDR1 is LGHDT and CDR2 YNNKEL (reference sequence). This CDR3 contains 12 residues. CDR3 sequence: CASRKPDSPLHF. In nucleotides, the CDR3 is TGTGCCAGCAGGAAACCGGATTCACCCCTCCACTTT.

This clonotype was detected many times. The gene calls are TRBV6-6 and TRBJ2-2; 7 positions match TRBD1. The ends lost 5 bases at V and 8 bases at J; junction bases unmatched: 5. The germline V gene has CDR1 MNHNY and CDR2 SVGAGI (reference sequence). The CDR3 runs 13 residues. CDR3 sequence reads: CASSNRGGGELFF. The CDR3, as DNA: TGTGCCAGCAGTAACAGGGGTGGGGGGGAGCTGTTTTTT.

This clonotype was observed at least ten times. The V and J genes are TRBV20-1 and TRBJ2-1; D is uncertain. Germline V gives CDR1 DFQATT, CDR2 SNEGSKA (reference sequence). The length of the CDR3 is 15 residues. Trimming took off 5 bases at V and 4 bases at J, with 18 bases between the two ends. Here the CDR3 DNA reads TGCAGTGCTCCTCTACGGTCGGCCCTTTACAATGAGCAGTTCTTC. It is translated as CSAPLRSALYNEQFF.

This clonotype was counted between two and nine times. The chain links TRBV6-2 or TRBV6-3 to TRBJ1-6; TRBD1 is a possible D gene (5 bases). Germline V gives CDR1 MNHEY, CDR2 SVGEGT. Trimming took 6 bases from V and 5 from J, leaving 8 bases between them. The CDR3 is 13 amino acids. The chain's CDR3 is CASSREDNSPLHF. In DNA form, the CDR3 reads TGTGCCAGCAGCAGGGAGGATAATTCACCCCTCCACTTT.

Many counts were recorded for this clonotype. CDR3 loop: CASSRWDSADTQYF. The CDR3, as DNA: TGTGCCAGCAGCCGTTGGGACAGCGCAGATACGCAGTATTTT. The chain links TRBV11-3 to TRBJ2-3; the match to TRBD1 covers 7 bases. Germline CDR1 and CDR2: SGHNT and YENEEA. Germline trimming cut 5 bases from V and 4 bases from J; bases unmatched to any gene: 6. This CDR3 region has 14 residues.

This clonotype has ten or more counts. This chain connects TRBV24-1 to TRBJ2-2; no clear D. From germline, CDR1 is KGHDR and CDR2 SFDVKD. The V gene lost 0 bases and the J gene lost 2 bases, with 3 bases spanning the gap. The CDR3 length is 14 residues. In nucleotides, the CDR3 is TGTGCCACCAGTGATTTGTTCAACACCGGGGAGCTGTTTTTT. Protein: CATSDLFNTGELFF.

The V and J genes are TRBV10-3 and TRBJ1-2; weak D call: TRBD1 (6 bases). The germline V gene encodes CDR1 ENHRY and CDR2 SYGVKD. This CDR3 has 13 amino acids. The germline V and J ends were trimmed by 3 bases and 5 bases, with 10 bases remaining between them. CDR3 amino acids: CAISEGGTYGYTF. The CDR3 region has the DNA TGTGCCATCAGTGAAGGGGGTACTTATGGCTACACCTTC.

This clonotype was counted at least ten times. The chain carries TRBV11-2 and TRBJ2-2, with D hard to call. The CDR3 extends over 13 amino acids. Trimming stripped 5 bases from V and 3 bases from J, with 7 bases between. Per the germline V gene, CDR1 is SGHAT and CDR2 is FQNNGV. In DNA form, the CDR3 reads TGTGCCAGCAGCAACGTCTACACCGGGGAGCTGTTTTTT. As protein: CASSNVYTGELFF.

This clonotype has a count of ten or more. The chain links TRBV4-1 to TRBJ1-1; unclear D gene. Germline V CDR1 and CDR2: MGHRA, YSYEKL. This CDR3 comprises 13 residues. Trimming cost V 4 bases and J 7 bases, with 13 bases left between them. In DNA, the CDR3 is TGCGCCAGCAGCCTACGTTTAGATGGTGAAGCTTTCTTT. Its protein is CASSLRLDGEAFF.

This clonotype was detected many times. As DNA, the CDR3 is TGTGCCAGCAGCCAAGATTCCCTGGTCGCAGATACGCAGTATTTT. Its translation is CASSQDSLVADTQYF. The chain uses TRBV4-2 and TRBJ2-3; D unresolved. The CDR3 is 15 amino acids. CDR1 is LGHNA, CDR2 YNFKEQ, per germline. V lost 0 bases to trimming and J lost 4 bases, with 11 bases between them.

In this sample, this clonotype turned up many times. V usage is TRBV21-1 and J usage is TRBJ2-5; the listed D gene, TRBD1, was not tested against the DNA. TRBV21-1 is noted as a pseudogene. The CDR3 spans 14 residues. CDR3 sequence (DNA): TGTGCCAGCACCCGATCCGGGGCCCAAGAGACCCAGTACTTC. Translating it yields CASTRSGAQETQYF.

This clonotype was counted ten times or more. The J gene is TRBJ2-7, the V gene TRBV18, with unresolved D. The CDR3 consists of 14 residues. Trimming stripped 0 bases from V and 2 bases from J, with 8 bases between. In germline, CDR1 is KGHSH, CDR2 LQKENI. The CDR3: CASSPPISPYEQYV. CDR3 bases: TGTGCCAGCTCACCACCGATTTCACCCTACGAGCAGTACGTC.